The clone carrying this T cell receptor (beta chain) has just a few counts. The data derive from a study of T cells after yellow fever vaccination. Trimming removed 0 bases at V and 2 bases at J, with 8 bases between. CDR3 length: 15 residues. Germline values: CDR1 LGHNA, CDR2 YNFKEQ. TCRdb ran MiXCR on the 5' RACE reads and lists one entry per CDR3 protein. In the table there are hundreds of thousands of distinct CDR3 sequences, 15% to 20% of which are singletons. This chain uses TRBV4-2 with TRBJ1-5; unclear D gene. The material was PBMCs, obtained before the yellow fever booster vaccination. The clonotype was recovered from a man aged 18 to 30 who received the YFV17D yellow fever vaccine. The CDR3 DNA follows: TGTGCCAGCAGCCAAGATTCCCAGCGCAATCAGCCCCAGCATTTT. Translated, it gives CASSQDSQRNQPQHF.